This is a list of T cell receptor beta chains from one sample in a study of T cell responses to AZD1222 COVID-19 vaccine. Assay: immunoSEQ multiplex PCR; the TCRdb copy retains only in-frame clones and omits some. Among around 99,000 clones listed, about 89% were seen once. The source material was peripheral blood, sampled 28 days after the second AZD1222 dose. The receptors were gathered from an adult who received the AZD1222 COVID-19 vaccine. CDR3s include the opening cysteine and the closing phenylalanine or tryptophan. D genes are given only for firm matches. For some rows the clone size is stated as once, few or many, or as a class when expanded; others skip it.

clone_size j_call v_call d_call cdr3_aa cdr3_nt
. TRBJ2-2 TRBV7-9 . CASSLVVGHLTGELFF TGTGCCAGCAGCTTAGTTGTCGGTCACCTCACCGGGGAGCTGTTTTTT
. TRBJ1-1 TRBV5-1 TRBD1 CASSLRPYDRAPDTEAFF TGCGCCAGCAGCTTACGCCCATATGACAGGGCCCCAGACACTGAAGCTTTCTTT
. TRBJ2-7 TRBV12-3/TRBV12-4 . CASRGMPYEQYF TGTGCCAGCAGGGGGATGCCCTACGAGCAGTACTTC
once TRBJ2-1 TRBV9 . CASSLASYEQFF TGTGCCAGCAGCCTAGCGTCTTATGAGCAGTTCTTC
. TRBJ1-3 TRBV13 . CASSRGRPETAIYF TGTGCCAGCAGCCGAGGCCGTCCGGAAACGGCCATATATTTT
. TRBJ2-7 TRBV10-3 TRBD2 CAISNRDGGTSGLPGEQYF TGTGCCATCAGCAACCGGGACGGGGGGACTAGCGGACTCCCAGGGGAGCAGTACTTC
. TRBJ2-7 TRBV29-1 TRBD2 CSVVKWSRREILSYEQYF TGCAGCGTTGTAAAATGGTCGCGGCGGGAGATCCTCTCCTACGAGCAGTACTTC
. TRBJ1-3 TRBV5-1 . CASSVTGSGNTIYF TGCGCCAGCAGCGTGACAGGATCTGGAAACACCATATATTTT
. TRBJ2-2 TRBV7-8 TRBD2 CASSRWTSGQTTSGELFF TGTGCCAGCAGCCGATGGACTAGCGGGCAAACCACCTCCGGGGAGCTGTTTTTT
once TRBJ2-1 TRBV18 . CASSPSVINEQFF TGTGCCAGCTCACCATCAGTCATCAATGAGCAGTTCTTC